Each of the 20 T cell receptor beta chains below was sequenced from the same sample in a study of Graves' ophthalmopathy and Graves' hyperthyroidism. Using RNA transcripts, the TCR beta CDR3 regions were amplified. HTBI primers primed a first-round RT-PCR, and a second-round multiplex PCR followed. TCRdb independently ran MiXCR on the multiplex PCR reads; one entry per CDR3 protein. The sample gives 650,000 to 900,000 distinct CDR3 sequences, roughly 40% of which show up once; 44% is in the top ten. The sample was peripheral blood. These receptors were collected from an adult man with Graves' ophthalmopathy.

To note about this clonotype: At one of its ends the junction is not consistent with the germline gene, which may arise from a read error. V is TRBV10-2 and J is TRBJ1-2, with TRBD1 matching over 9 bases. The germline V gene encodes CDR1 WSHSY and CDR2 SAAADI. The CDR3 is made up of 14 amino acids. CDR3 nucleotide sequence: TGTGCCAGCAGCTCTGGGACAGGGTTTGGTGGCTACACCTTC. Encoded protein: CASSSGTGFGGYTF.

This clonotype was found once. The J gene is TRBJ2-7, the V gene TRBV2; TRBD1 matches at 10 bases. The length of the CDR3 is 16 residues. The trim removed 5 bases at V and 5 bases at J, leaving 12 bases unmatched. Germline V gives CDR1 SNHLY, CDR2 FYNNEI. CDR3 loop: CASSYSLRTGGDEQYF. In DNA form, the CDR3 reads TGTGCCAGCAGTTACTCGCTTAGGACAGGGGGAGACGAGCAGTACTTC.

This clonotype occurred many times. CDR3 in amino acids: CSVLGHSYEQYF. The CDR3 nucleotides are TGCAGCGTGCTAGGACACTCCTACGAGCAGTACTTC. This chain connects TRBV29-1 to TRBJ2-7; D is possibly TRBD1 (5 bases). The V gene lost 6 bases and the J gene lost 0 bases, with 9 bases spanning the gap. CDR3 size: 12 residues. CDR1 SQVTM and CDR2 ANQGSEA come from the germline V gene.

The rearrangement links TRBV19 to TRBJ1-1; D unclear. V lost 7 bases and J 1 base, leaving 10 bases between the germline ends. The CDR3 covers 13 residues. Germline values: CDR1 LNHDA, CDR2 SQIVND (reference sequence). This chain's CDR3 is CASMGRRNTEAFF. In DNA, the CDR3 is TGTGCCAGTATGGGGAGGAGGAACACTGAAGCTTTCTTT.

Points on this clonotype: This may come from a read error, since a much larger clone is one base off. This rearrangement joins TRBV19 to TRBJ2-7, with 9 bases fitting TRBD1. The CDR3 has 12 amino acids. Trimming removed 10 bases from V and 6 bases from J; junction bases left unmatched: 7. Germline loops: CDR1 LNHDA, CDR2 SQIVND (reference sequence). The CDR3 nucleotides read TGTGCCACCAGGGACAGGGCGGGCGAGCAGTACTTC. Amino acid sequence: CATRDRAGEQYF.

This clonotype was recorded many times. CDR3 sequence (DNA): TGTGCCAGCAGCTTAGACTTCGCAGGCATGAACACTGAAGCTTTCTTT. It specifies CASSLDFAGMNTEAFF. The rearrangement uses TRBV7-2 and TRBJ1-1; D ambiguous. This CDR3 has 16 amino acids. Trimming removed 1 base from V and 0 bases from J, with 12 bases in between. From germline, CDR1 is SGHTA and CDR2 FQGNSA.

This clonotype has a single count. The rearrangement uses TRBV29-1 and TRBJ1-2; the match to TRBD1 covers 7 bases. The V segment lost 4 bases and the J segment 9 bases; nucleotides outside the gene matches: 5. The CDR3 totals 11 residues. Germline CDR1 is SQVTM and CDR2 is ANQGSEA. CDR3 protein: CSVGGQDRYTF. The CDR3 DNA follows: TGCAGCGTTGGCGGACAGGACCGCTACACCTTC.

The V and J genes are TRBV10-1 and TRBJ1-1; no reliable D call. Germline V gene data show CDR1 as WNHNN and CDR2 as SYGVQD (reference sequence). There are 13 residues in the CDR3. Trimming pared 3 bases from V and 6 bases from J, leaving 11 bases between. The CDR3 DNA sequence: TGCGCCAGCAGTGATACAACAGTTTCTGAAGCTTTCTTT. It translates to CASSDTTVSEAFF.

Note on this clonotype: One end of the junction fails to match germline, which may point to a read error. This chain links TRBV29-1 with TRBJ1-2; D gene unclear. The CDR3 loop spans 12 amino acids. Germline assignment: CDR1 SQVTM and CDR2 ANQGSEA. The DNA for the CDR3 is TGCAGCTTTGACGAAGGTTTCTATGGCTACACCTTC. This codes for CSFDEGFYGYTF.

Ten or more counts support this clonotype. The chain has TRBV2 and TRBJ2-5; possible D gene TRBD1, 6 bases. Germline CDR1 is SNHLY and CDR2 is FYNNEI. This CDR3 contains 14 residues. The V gene lost 5 bases and the J gene lost 7 bases, with 17 bases spanning the gap. The CDR3 sequence: CASSPGDRLGTQYF. The CDR3 DNA sequence: TGTGCCAGCAGTCCCGGCGACAGGTTAGGGACCCAGTACTTC.

The chain links TRBV6-5 to TRBJ1-2; 8 bases align to TRBD1. CDR1 MNHEY and CDR2 SVGAGI come from the germline V gene. V dropped 6 bases and J dropped 6; count of bases not matched to a gene: 6. CDR3 size: 13 residues. CDR3 residues: CASRPQGDDGYTF. The DNA of the CDR3 is TGTGCCAGCAGACCACAGGGGGATGATGGCTACACCTTC.

The chain couples TRBV7-9 to TRBJ1-6; 9 bases line up with TRBD1. The CDR3 contains 16 residues. Unmatched junction bases numbered 6, after V lost 5 bases and J lost 4 bases. Germline V lookup: CDR1 SEHNR, CDR2 FQNEAQ (reference sequence). The CDR3 DNA follows: TGTGCCAGCAGCCCGCCGGGACAGGGTTATAATTCACCCCTCCACTTT. Protein: CASSPPGQGYNSPLHF.

This chain uses TRBV7-2 with TRBJ1-1; D is unresolved. V was clipped by 6 bases and J by 10 bases, with 21 bases between them. The CDR3 is 14 residues long. Germline values: CDR1 SGHTA, CDR2 FQGNSA. The CDR3 DNA follows: TGTGCCAGCAGGGGGTACTGGGCAGACGGAGGAGCTTTCTTT. Encoded protein: CASRGYWADGGAFF. Supplemented by reference TRBV7-2 and TRBJ1-1, the full variable domain reads GAGVSQSPSNKVTEKGKDVELRCDPISGHTALYWYRQSLGQGLEFLIYFQGNSAPDKSGLPSDRFSAERTGGSVSTLTIQRTQQEDSAVYLCASRGYWADGGAFFGQGTRLTVV.

This clonotype was picked up many times. The chain couples TRBV20-1 to TRBJ1-2; D possibly corresponds to TRBD1 (5 bases). Looked up from germline, CDR1 is DFQATT and CDR2 is SNEGSKA (reference sequence). This CDR3 contains 12 residues. The germline V and J ends were trimmed by 3 bases and 8 bases, with 13 bases remaining between them. The CDR3 is CSASPRAVGYTF. In nucleotides, the CDR3 is TGCAGTGCTAGTCCCAGGGCGGTAGGCTACACCTTC.

This clonotype occurred a few times. The rearrangement joins TRBV7-8 to TRBJ1-3; TRBD1 matches at 7 bases. J was trimmed by 3 bases and V by 6 bases; bases with no gene match: 2. Germline assignment: CDR1 SGHVS and CDR2 FQNEAQ. The CDR3 extends over 13 amino acids. CDR3 in DNA: TGTGCCAGCAGTACAGGGGTTGGAAACACCATATATTTT. Amino acid sequence: CASSTGVGNTIYF.

V gene TRBV11-2 combines with J gene TRBJ2-3; 14 bases align to TRBD2. This CDR3 spans 16 amino acids. V lost 5 bases and J lost 4; bases outside the gene matches: 5. Germline lookup yields CDR1 SGHAT and CDR2 FQNNGV. CDR3 loop: CASSRGTSGSPDTQYF. The CDR3 bases are TGTGCCAGCAGCCGAGGGACTAGCGGGAGCCCAGATACGCAGTATTTT.

This clonotype was detected ten times or more. The CDR3 loop is CAISRDMNTEAFF. The CDR3, as DNA: TGTGCCATCAGCAGGGACATGAACACTGAAGCTTTCTTT. V and J are TRBV10-3 and TRBJ1-1, with D tentatively TRBD1 (6 bases). V was shortened by 6 bases and J by 0 bases, with 8 bases between the two germline ends. The germline V gene encodes CDR1 ENHRY and CDR2 SYGVKD. The CDR3 sequence is 13 residues long.

The chain links TRBV25-1 to TRBJ2-2; weak D call: TRBD1 (6 bases). CDR1 is MGHDK, CDR2 SYGVNS, per germline. The CDR3 sequence is 15 residues long. V was cut by 4 bases and J by 1 base, with 10 bases left in between. The CDR3 DNA sequence: TGTGCCAGCAGTGGACAGACAGGGAACACCGGGGAGCTGTTTTTT. This codes for CASSGQTGNTGELFF.

This chain links TRBV7-9 with TRBJ2-5; D is unclear. The CDR3 is 13 residues long. The ends were cut back, 8 bases at V and 5 bases at J, with 15 bases in the middle. Looked up from germline, CDR1 is SEHNR and CDR2 is FQNEAQ (reference sequence). The CDR3 sequence: CASGPDTGETQYF. The CDR3 DNA sequence: TGTGCCAGCGGCCCCGACACCGGGGAGACCCAGTACTTC.

This rearrangement joins TRBV11-1 to TRBJ2-5, with 9 bases matching TRBD1. The V gene end was trimmed by 7 bases and the J gene end by 5 bases; junction bases not matched to a gene: 11. The CDR3 contains 15 residues. Germline V gene data show CDR1 as SGHAT and CDR2 as FQDESV (reference sequence). In DNA, the CDR3 is TGTGCCAGCACCGAAGGACAGGGGCAGTGGGAGACCCAGTACTTC. As protein: CASTEGQGQWETQYF.